This T cell receptor (beta chain) is from a study of blood T cell repertoires in COVID-19. Study details: Both acute and convalescent COVID-19 samples were obtained from the United States, Italy and Spain.

Original processing notes: Reference gene primers were amplified, and this amplification served to estimate nucleated cell counts. Method: immunoSEQ multiplex PCR; TCRdb's copy keeps in-frame clones and lacks some. That table furnishes V, J and clone size, whereas the DNA furnished D and trimming. The sample has 95,000 to 110,000 clones; approximately 87% are singletons. The CDR3 is made up of 13 amino acids. The germline V and J ends were trimmed by 3 bases and 8 bases, with 13 bases remaining between them. CDR1 is LGHNA, CDR2 YNFKEQ, per germline. This sequence originates from a human donor in a cohort sampled during active or convalescent COVID-19. Sample: peripheral blood. J is TRBJ1-2 and V is TRBV4-2; D gene uncertain. CDR3 DNA: TGTGCCAGCAGCCATCTCAGAGGAGAAGGCTACACCTTC. Encoded protein: CASSHLRGEGYTF.